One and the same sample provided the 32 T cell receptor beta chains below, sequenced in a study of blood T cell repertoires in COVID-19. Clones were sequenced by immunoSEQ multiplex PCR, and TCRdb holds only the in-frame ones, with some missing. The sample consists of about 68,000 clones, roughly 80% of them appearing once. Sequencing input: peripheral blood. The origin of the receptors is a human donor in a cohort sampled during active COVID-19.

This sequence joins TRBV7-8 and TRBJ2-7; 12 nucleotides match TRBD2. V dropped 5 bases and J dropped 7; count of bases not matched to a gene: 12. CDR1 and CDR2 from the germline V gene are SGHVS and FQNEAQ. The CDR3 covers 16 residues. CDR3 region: CASSPGLAGGPGEQYF. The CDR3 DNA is TGTGCCAGCAGCCCCGGCCTAGCGGGAGGGCCGGGGGAGCAGTACTTC.

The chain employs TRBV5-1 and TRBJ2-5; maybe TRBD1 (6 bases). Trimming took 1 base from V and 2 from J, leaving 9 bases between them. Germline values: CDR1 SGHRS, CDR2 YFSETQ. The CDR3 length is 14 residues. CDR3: CASSLTGLQETQYF. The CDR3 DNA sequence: TGCGCCAGCAGCTTGACAGGGTTGCAAGAGACCCAGTACTTC.

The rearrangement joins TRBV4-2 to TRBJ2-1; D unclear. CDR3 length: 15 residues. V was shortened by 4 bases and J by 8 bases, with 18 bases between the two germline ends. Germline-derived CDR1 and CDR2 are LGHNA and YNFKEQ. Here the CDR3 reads CASSPVIGGTDEQFF. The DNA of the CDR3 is TGTGCCAGCAGCCCGGTGATAGGTGGCACAGATGAGCAGTTCTTC.

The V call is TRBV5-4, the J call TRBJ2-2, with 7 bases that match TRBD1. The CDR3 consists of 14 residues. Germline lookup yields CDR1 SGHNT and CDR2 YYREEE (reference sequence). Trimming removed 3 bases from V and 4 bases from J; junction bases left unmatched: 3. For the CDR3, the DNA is TGTGCCAGCAGCTCCGGGACAGCCACCGGGGAGCTGTTTTTT. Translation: CASSSGTATGELFF.

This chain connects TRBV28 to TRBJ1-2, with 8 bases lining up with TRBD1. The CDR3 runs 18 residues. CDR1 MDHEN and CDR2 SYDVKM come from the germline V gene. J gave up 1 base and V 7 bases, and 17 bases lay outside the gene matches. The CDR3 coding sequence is TGTGCCAGCACCCCGATGCTGGACAGGGCAACGTTTAACTATGGCTACACCTTC. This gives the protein CASTPMLDRATFNYGYTF.

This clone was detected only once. As DNA, the CDR3 is TGTGCCAGCCCCCCTAGCGGGTTCACAGATACGCAGTATTTT. It encodes CASPPSGFTDTQYF. The V gene is TRBV2, the J gene TRBJ2-3; 8 nucleotides match TRBD2. Germline V gene lookup returns CDR1 SNHLY and CDR2 FYNNEI. The CDR3 contains 14 residues. Trimming cost V 8 bases and J 2 bases; bases outside gene matches: 6. The full variable domain, completed using reference TRBV2 and TRBJ2-3, is EPEVTQTPSHQVTQMGQEVILRCVPISNHLYFYWYRQILGQKVEFLVSFYNNEISEKSEIFDDQFSVERPDGSNFTLKIRSTKLEDSAMYFCASPPSGFTDTQYFGPGTRLTVL.

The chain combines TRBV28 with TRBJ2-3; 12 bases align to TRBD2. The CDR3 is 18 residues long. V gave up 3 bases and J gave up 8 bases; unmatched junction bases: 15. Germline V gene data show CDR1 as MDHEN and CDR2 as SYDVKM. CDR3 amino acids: CASSFPLAGGPERATQYF. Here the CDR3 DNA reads TGTGCCAGCAGTTTCCCTCTAGCGGGAGGGCCTGAGCGGGCTACGCAGTATTTT.

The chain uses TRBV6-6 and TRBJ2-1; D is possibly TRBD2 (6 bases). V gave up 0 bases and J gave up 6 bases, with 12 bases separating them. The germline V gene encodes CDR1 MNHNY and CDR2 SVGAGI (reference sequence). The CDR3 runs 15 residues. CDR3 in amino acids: CASSYSVGLLNEQFF. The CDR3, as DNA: TGTGCCAGCAGTTACTCGGTTGGACTACTCAATGAGCAGTTCTTC.

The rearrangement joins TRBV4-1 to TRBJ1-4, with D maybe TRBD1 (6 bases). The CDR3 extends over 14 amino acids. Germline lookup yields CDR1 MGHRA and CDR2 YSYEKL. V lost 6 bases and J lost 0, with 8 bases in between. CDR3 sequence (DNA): TGCGCCAGCAGGGGGGGGCCAACTAATGAAAAACTGTTTTTT. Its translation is CASRGGPTNEKLFF.

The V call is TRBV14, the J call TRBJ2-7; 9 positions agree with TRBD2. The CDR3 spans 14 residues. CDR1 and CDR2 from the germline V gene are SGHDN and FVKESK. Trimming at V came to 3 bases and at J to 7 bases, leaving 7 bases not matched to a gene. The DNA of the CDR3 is TGTGCCAGCAGCCAGATTAGCGGGAGTCAGGAGCAGTACTTC. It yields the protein CASSQISGSQEQYF.

The CDR3 DNA follows: TGTGCCAGCCAGGGACAGATGAACACTGAAGCTTTCTTT. Its protein is CASQGQMNTEAFF. This chain links TRBV18 with TRBJ1-1; 7 bases agree with TRBD1. V lost 8 bases and J lost 0; bases outside the gene matches: 3. Germline V gives CDR1 KGHSH, CDR2 LQKENI. The CDR3 has 13 residues.

The CDR3 bases are TGTGCCAGCAGTTTATTAACTAGCGGGAGCAATGAGCAGTTCTTC. Amino acid sequence: CASSLLTSGSNEQFF. The chain carries TRBV28 and TRBJ2-1; TRBD2 aligns across 11 bases. This CDR3 contains 15 residues. With 1 base clipped from V and 6 bases from J, the junction kept 2 bases outside the gene matches. The germline V gene has CDR1 MDHEN and CDR2 SYDVKM.

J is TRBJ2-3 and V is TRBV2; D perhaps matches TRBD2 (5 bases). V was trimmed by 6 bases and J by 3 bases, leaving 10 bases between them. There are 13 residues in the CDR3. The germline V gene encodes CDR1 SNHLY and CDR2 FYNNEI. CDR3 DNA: TGTGCCAGCAGCCTGGACTTAACAGATACGCAGTATTTT. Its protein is CASSLDLTDTQYF.

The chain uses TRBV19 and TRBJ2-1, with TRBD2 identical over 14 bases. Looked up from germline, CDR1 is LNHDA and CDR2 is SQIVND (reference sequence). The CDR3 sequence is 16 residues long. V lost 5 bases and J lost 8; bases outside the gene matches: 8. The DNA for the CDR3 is TGTGCCAGTAGTCATACCGGGACTAGCGGGAGAGATGAGCAGTTCTTC. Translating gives CASSHTGTSGRDEQFF.

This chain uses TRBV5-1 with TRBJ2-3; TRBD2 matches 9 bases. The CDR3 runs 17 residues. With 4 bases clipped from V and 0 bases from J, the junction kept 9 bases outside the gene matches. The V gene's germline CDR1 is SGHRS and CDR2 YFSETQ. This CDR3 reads CASSLSGGHSSTDTQYF. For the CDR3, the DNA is TGCGCCAGCAGCCTAAGCGGGGGGCACTCCAGCACAGATACGCAGTATTTT.

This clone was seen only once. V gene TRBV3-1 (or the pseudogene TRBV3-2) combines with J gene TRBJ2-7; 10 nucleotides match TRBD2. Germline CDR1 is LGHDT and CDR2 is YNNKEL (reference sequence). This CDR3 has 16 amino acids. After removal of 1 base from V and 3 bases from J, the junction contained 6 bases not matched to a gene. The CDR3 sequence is CASSQGSGRGFYEQYF. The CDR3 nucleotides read TGTGCCAGCAGCCAAGGAAGCGGGAGGGGTTTCTACGAGCAGTACTTC.

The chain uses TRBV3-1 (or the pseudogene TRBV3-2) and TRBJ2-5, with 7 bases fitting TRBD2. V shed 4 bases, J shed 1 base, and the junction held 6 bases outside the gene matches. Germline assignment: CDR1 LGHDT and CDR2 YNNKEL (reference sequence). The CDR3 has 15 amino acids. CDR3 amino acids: CASSPTSGVQETQYF. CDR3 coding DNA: TGTGCCAGCAGCCCCACCAGCGGGGTCCAAGAGACCCAGTACTTC.

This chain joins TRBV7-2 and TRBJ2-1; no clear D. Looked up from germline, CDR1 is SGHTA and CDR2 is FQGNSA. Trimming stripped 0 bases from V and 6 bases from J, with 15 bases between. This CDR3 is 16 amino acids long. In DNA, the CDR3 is TGTGCCAGCAGCTTAGCGCTACTAACCATAGGCAATGAGCAGTTCTTC. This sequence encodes CASSLALLTIGNEQFF.

The CDR3 loop reads CASSDFGETQYF. CDR3 DNA sequence: TGTGCCAGCAGTGATTTCGGGGAGACCCAGTACTTC. V and J are TRBV6-1 and TRBJ2-5, with D hard to call. Germline values: CDR1 MNHNS, CDR2 SASEGT. The germline V and J ends were trimmed by 3 bases and 5 bases, with 7 bases remaining between them. The CDR3 contains 12 residues.

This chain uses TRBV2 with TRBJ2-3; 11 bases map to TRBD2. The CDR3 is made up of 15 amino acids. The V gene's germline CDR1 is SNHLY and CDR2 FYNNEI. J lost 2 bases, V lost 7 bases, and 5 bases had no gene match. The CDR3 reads CASNGLAGLTDTQYF. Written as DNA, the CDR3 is TGTGCCAGCAACGGACTAGCGGGCCTCACAGATACGCAGTATTTT.

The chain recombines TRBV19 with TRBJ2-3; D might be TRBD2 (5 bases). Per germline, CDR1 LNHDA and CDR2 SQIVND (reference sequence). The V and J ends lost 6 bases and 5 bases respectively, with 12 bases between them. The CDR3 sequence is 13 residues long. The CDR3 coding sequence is TGTGCCAGTAGATTTGGAGGCCAAGATACGCAGTATTTT. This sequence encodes CASRFGGQDTQYF.

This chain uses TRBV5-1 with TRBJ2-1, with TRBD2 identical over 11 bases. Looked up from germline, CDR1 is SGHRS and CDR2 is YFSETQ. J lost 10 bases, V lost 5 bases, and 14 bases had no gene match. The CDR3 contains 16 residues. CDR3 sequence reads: CASSTYLAGGGGEQFF. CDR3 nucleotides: TGCGCCAGCAGTACATATCTAGCGGGAGGAGGAGGGGAGCAGTTCTTC.

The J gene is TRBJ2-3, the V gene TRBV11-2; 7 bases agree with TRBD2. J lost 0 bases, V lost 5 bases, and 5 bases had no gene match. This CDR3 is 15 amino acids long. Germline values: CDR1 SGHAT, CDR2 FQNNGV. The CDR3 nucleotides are TGTGCCAGCAGCCGGGCGGGACTAAGCACAGATACGCAGTATTTT. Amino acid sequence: CASSRAGLSTDTQYF.

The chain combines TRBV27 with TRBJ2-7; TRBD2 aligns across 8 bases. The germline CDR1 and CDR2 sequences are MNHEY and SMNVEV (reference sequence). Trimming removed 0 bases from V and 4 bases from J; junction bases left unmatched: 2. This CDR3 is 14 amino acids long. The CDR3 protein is CASSLSASGYEQYF. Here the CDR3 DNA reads TGTGCCAGCAGTTTATCGGCTAGCGGGTACGAGCAGTACTTC.

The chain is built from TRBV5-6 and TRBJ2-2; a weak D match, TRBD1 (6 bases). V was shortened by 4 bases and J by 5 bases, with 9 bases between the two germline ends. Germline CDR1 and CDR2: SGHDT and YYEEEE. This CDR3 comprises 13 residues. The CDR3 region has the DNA TGTGCCAGCAGCCAGCAGGGGACCGGGGAGCTGTTTTTT. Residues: CASSQQGTGELFF.

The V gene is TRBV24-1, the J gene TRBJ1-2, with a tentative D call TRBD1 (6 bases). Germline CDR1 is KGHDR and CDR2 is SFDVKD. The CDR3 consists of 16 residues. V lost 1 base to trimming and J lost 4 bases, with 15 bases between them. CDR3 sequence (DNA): TGTGCCACCAGTGATTTCCGAACAGGGTTTGGCTATGGCTACACCTTC. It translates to CATSDFRTGFGYGYTF.

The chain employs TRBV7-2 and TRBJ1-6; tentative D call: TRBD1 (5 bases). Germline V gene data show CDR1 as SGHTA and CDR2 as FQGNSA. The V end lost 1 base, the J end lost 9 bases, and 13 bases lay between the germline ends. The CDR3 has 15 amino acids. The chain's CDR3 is CASSLVGQGRSPLHF. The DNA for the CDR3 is TGTGCCAGCAGCTTAGTGGGCCAGGGCCGTTCACCCCTCCACTTT.

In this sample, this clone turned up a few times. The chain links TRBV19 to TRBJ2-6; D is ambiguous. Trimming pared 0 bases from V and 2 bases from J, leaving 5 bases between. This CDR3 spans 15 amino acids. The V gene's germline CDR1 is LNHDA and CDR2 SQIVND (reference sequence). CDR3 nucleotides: TGTGCCAGTAGTATAGATGGCACTGGGGCCAACGTCCTGACTTTC. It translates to CASSIDGTGANVLTF.

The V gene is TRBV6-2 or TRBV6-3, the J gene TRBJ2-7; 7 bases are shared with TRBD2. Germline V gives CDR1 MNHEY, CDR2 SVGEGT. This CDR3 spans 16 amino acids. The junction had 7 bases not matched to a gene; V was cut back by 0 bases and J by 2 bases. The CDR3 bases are TGTGCCAGCAGTTACTCTTCAGCCGGGAGGCCCTACGAGCAGTACTTC. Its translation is CASSYSSAGRPYEQYF.

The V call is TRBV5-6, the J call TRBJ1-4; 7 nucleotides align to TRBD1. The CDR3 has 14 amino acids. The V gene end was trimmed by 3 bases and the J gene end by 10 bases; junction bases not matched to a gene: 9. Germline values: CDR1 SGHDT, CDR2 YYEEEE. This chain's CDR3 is CASSSDRVFGKLFF. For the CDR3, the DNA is TGTGCCAGCAGCTCTGACAGGGTTTTTGGAAAACTGTTTTTT.

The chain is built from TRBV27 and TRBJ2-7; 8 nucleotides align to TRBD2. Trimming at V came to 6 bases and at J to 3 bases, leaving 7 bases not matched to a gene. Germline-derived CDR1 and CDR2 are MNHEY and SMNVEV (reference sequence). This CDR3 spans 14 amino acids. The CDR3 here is CASRLTSAVYEQYF. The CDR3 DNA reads TGTGCCAGCAGACTGACTAGCGCCGTCTACGAGCAGTACTTC.

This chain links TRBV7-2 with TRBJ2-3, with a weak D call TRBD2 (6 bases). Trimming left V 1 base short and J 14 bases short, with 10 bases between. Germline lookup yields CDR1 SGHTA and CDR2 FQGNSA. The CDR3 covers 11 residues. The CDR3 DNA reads TGTGCCAGCAGCTTAGTTCGGGAGTTGTATTTT. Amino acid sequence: CASSLVRELYF.